This is a list of T cell receptor beta chains from one sample in a study of T cell responses to AZD1222 COVID-19 vaccine. Produced via immunoSEQ multiplex PCR; TCRdb's table is partial and in-frame only. The table has 100,000 to 150,000 clones, more than 70% seen once. The starting material was peripheral blood, obtained on day 0 of AZD1222 vaccination. The receptors were sampled from an adult in good health. CDR3s include the opening cysteine and the closing phenylalanine or tryptophan. Each record gives: D gene, clone size, V gene, J gene, CDR3 protein, CDR3 DNA. The D gene is left open where the match is weak. Rows give clone size only sometimes, using once, few, many, or a class for an expanded clone.

>NA|NA|TRBV19|TRBJ1-1
CASSSESSMNTEAFF
TGTGCCAGTAGTAGTGAAAGTTCCATGAACACTGAAGCTTTCTTT
>NA|NA|TRBV28|TRBJ1-1
CASSFNTEAFF
TGTGCCAGCAGTTTCAACACTGAAGCTTTCTTT
>TRBD2|NA|TRBV2|TRBJ2-3
CASGGTREDTQYF
TGTGCCAGCGGCGGGACTAGGGAAGATACGCAGTATTTT
>NA|NA|TRBV7-3|TRBJ2-3
CASSPSGTISTDTQYF
TGTGCCAGCAGCCCCTCCGGGACGATCAGCACAGATACGCAGTATTTT
>NA|NA|TRBV3-1/TRBV3-2|TRBJ1-5
CASSQDWGAHQPQHF
TGTGCCAGCAGCCAAGATTGGGGGGCGCACCAGCCCCAGCATTTT
>TRBD2|NA|TRBV7-2|TRBJ2-7
CASSSLAGGVHEQYF
TGTGCCAGCAGCTCACTAGCGGGGGGTGTACACGAGCAGTACTTC
>NA|NA|TRBV5-1|TRBJ2-3
CASSGSDTLRDTQYF
TGCGCCAGCAGCGGCTCAGACACCTTAAGAGATACGCAGTATTTT
>TRBD1|NA|TRBV18|TRBJ2-5
CASSPGSGGRETQYF
TGTGCCAGCTCACCAGGGTCAGGGGGCCGAGAGACCCAGTACTTC
>TRBD1|NA|TRBV7-8|TRBJ2-7
CASSNRGVYEQYF
TGTGCCAGCAGTAACAGGGGTGTGTACGAGCAGTACTTC
>NA|NA|TRBV6-5|TRBJ1-2
CASSPEHGYTF
TGTGCCAGCAGTCCCGAGCATGGCTACACCTTC
>TRBD2|few|TRBV18|TRBJ2-1
CASSTGLAGDNEQFF
TGTGCCAGCTCAACGGGACTAGCGGGAGACAATGAGCAGTTCTTC
>NA|NA|TRBV5-1|TRBJ2-7
CASSFGQGNEQYF
TGCGCCAGCAGCTTTGGGCAGGGAAACGAGCAGTACTTC
>NA|NA|TRBV7-9|TRBJ2-7
CASSSVGAAYEQYF
TGTGCCAGCAGCTCCGTCGGGGCGGCCTACGAGCAGTACTTC
>NA|NA|TRBV10-3|TRBJ1-4
CAISELGGNEKLFF
TGTGCCATCAGTGAGTTGGGGGGGAATGAAAAACTGTTTTTT